The rows below give T cell receptor beta chains drawn from one sample of a study of shared clonotypes between healthy human individuals. Assay used: immunoSEQ multiplex PCR; TCRdb lists only in-frame clones, some missing. The profile shows about 2,500,000 clones, around 90% of them singletons. Material: naive CD4+ T cells sorted from blood. These receptor sequences come from a man younger than 35 in good health. Each CDR3 is given with its conserved first and last residue. The order of the fields is V gene, clone size, J gene, D gene, CDR3 DNA, CDR3 protein. The D gene is left open where the match is weak. A clone size is listed for some rows: how often the clone was seen (once, few, many), or a class if it is expanded.

V gene: TRBV7-7
clone size: NA
J gene: TRBJ2-3
D gene: NA
CDR3 DNA: TGTGCTAGCAGCTTTAGTCAGGCCGAGGATACGCAGTATTTT
CDR3 protein: CASSFSQAEDTQYF

V gene: TRBV5-1
clone size: NA
J gene: TRBJ1-1
D gene: NA
CDR3 DNA: TGCGCCAGCAGCAGATCCGGGACGGGTAACACTGAAGCTTTCTTT
CDR3 protein: CASSRSGTGNTEAFF

V gene: TRBV27
clone size: NA
J gene: TRBJ1-3
D gene: NA
CDR3 DNA: TGTGCCAGCAGTTTCGGAGGGGGAGGAAACACCATATATTTT
CDR3 protein: CASSFGGGGNTIYF

V gene: TRBV19
clone size: NA
J gene: TRBJ2-7
D gene: TRBD1
CDR3 DNA: TGTGCCAGTAGTACAGGGACAGGGGGTTCCTACGAGCAGTACTTC
CDR3 protein: CASSTGTGGSYEQYF

V gene: TRBV6-1
clone size: NA
J gene: TRBJ1-5
D gene: TRBD1
CDR3 DNA: TGTGCCAGCAGTGAGGCAGGGGGTCGCAATCAGCCCCAGCATTTT
CDR3 protein: CASSEAGGRNQPQHF

V gene: TRBV4-2
clone size: NA
J gene: TRBJ2-5
D gene: TRBD1
CDR3 DNA: TGTGCCAGCAGCCAGACAGGGAGCCAAGAGACCCAGTACTTC
CDR3 protein: CASSQTGSQETQYF

V gene: TRBV9
clone size: NA
J gene: TRBJ2-1
D gene: TRBD2
CDR3 DNA: TGTGCCAGCAGCGTAGCTGGGCTAGCGGGTCATTACAATGAGCAGTTCTTC
CDR3 protein: CASSVAGLAGHYNEQFF

V gene: TRBV14
clone size: NA
J gene: TRBJ1-1
D gene: NA
CDR3 DNA: TGTGCCAGCAGCCAAGAGACCTCAGGGACCCCTGAAGCTTTCTTT
CDR3 protein: CASSQETSGTPEAFF

V gene: TRBV28
clone size: NA
J gene: TRBJ2-4
D gene: NA
CDR3 DNA: TGTGCCAGCAGCTCCGGTCAAGACATTCAGTACTTC
CDR3 protein: CASSSGQDIQYF

V gene: TRBV6-6
clone size: NA
J gene: TRBJ2-3
D gene: NA
CDR3 DNA: TGTGCCAGCAGTTACTCGGACAACACAGATACGCAGTATTTT
CDR3 protein: CASSYSDNTDTQYF

V gene: TRBV11-2
clone size: once
J gene: TRBJ2-1
D gene: TRBD1
CDR3 DNA: TGTGCCAGCAGCTACACAGGGGGCTTTTACAATGAGCAGTTCTTC
CDR3 protein: CASSYTGGFYNEQFF

V gene: TRBV27
clone size: once
J gene: TRBJ2-1
D gene: TRBD2
CDR3 DNA: TGTGCCAGCGCGCGACTAGCGGGGGGACTCAATGAGCAGTTCTTC
CDR3 protein: CASARLAGGLNEQFF

V gene: TRBV19
clone size: NA
J gene: TRBJ1-1
D gene: TRBD1
CDR3 DNA: TGTGCCAGTAGTATTGAGGGGGCTGGATTTGAAGCTTTCTTT
CDR3 protein: CASSIEGAGFEAFF